The present T cell receptor (beta chain) was sequenced within a study of cytomegalovirus exposure and HLA in healthy donors. PCR amplification relied on 60 Vbeta primers (plus 13 Jbeta primers). TCRdb's table, derived via immunoSEQ multiplex PCR, lists solely in-frame clones and lacks some. This repertoire shows under 200,000 clones, roughly four fifths found once; its top ten account for approximately 2%. Germline CDR1 and CDR2: LNHDA and SQIVND (reference sequence). This CDR3 contains 14 residues. The germline V and J ends were trimmed by 4 bases and 5 bases, with 12 bases remaining between them. This clone was detected only once. Its cognate antigen is unknown. General study findings and limits: A later analysis showed HLA-associated TCR beta chains outstripping equally common others in clonal expansion. CMV antigen specificity of a few CMV-associated chains was confirmed in vitro. In a later analysis, CMV-associated beta chains were mostly HLA-associated, it appeared.

The sequence was obtained from a woman aged 25-40 years in good health and CMV-seropositive. V gene TRBV19 combines with J gene TRBJ1-5, with TRBD1 as a possible D gene (6 bases). Material for sequencing was PBMCs. DNA for the CDR3: TGTGCCAGTAGTACAACAGGGATGGATCAGCCCCAGCATTTT. This sequence encodes CASSTTGMDQPQHF.